This TCR beta chain stems from a study of T cell repertoires in cytomegalovirus infection. About the study: Public signatures in TCR beta pointed to CMV infection and matching HLA type. Whole-study findings and limits: There were HLA-C-restricted CMV-specific TCR beta clonotypes dominating the ex vivo response.

Each CDR3 protein is one row after TCRdb ran MiXCR on the reads. The sample yields 150,000 to 200,000 distinct CDR3 sequences, 28% seen once. Losses at the gene ends were 5 bases for V and 6 bases for J; bases not matched to a gene: 9. This CDR3 is built from 15 residues. The germline gives CDR1 SGHVS, CDR2 FQNEAQ. This clonotype was seen a few times. Its matching antigen is unknown. Sequencing was done on a sample of PBMCs. This clonotype was sampled from a human donor in good health (CMV status not recorded). Some clones in this sample may be carry-over from other donors' samples. The rearrangement uses TRBV7-8 and TRBJ2-7; 11 bases align to TRBD2. The CDR3 region is CASSQGLAAAFEQYF. The CDR3 DNA reads TGTGCCAGCAGCCAGGGACTAGCGGCCGCGTTCGAGCAGTACTTC.